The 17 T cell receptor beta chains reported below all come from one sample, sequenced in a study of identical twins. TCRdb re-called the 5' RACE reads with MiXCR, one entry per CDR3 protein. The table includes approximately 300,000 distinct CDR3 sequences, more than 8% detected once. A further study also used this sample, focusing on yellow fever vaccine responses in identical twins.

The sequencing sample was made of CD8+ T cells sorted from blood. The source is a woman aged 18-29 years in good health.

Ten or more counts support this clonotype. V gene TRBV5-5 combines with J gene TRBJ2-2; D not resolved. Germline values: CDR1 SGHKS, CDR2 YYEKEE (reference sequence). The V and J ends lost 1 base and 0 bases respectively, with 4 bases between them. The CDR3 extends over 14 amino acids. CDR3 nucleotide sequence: TGTGCCAGCAGCTTGCCTGCGAACACCGGGGAGCTGTTTTTT. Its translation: CASSLPANTGELFF.

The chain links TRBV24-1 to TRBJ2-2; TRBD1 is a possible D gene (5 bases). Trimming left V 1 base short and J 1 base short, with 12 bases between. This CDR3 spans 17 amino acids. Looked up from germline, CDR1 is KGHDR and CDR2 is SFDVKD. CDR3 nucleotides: TGTGCCACCAGTGATTTTAGGGCAGGGAAGAACACCGGGGAGCTGTTTTTT. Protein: CATSDFRAGKNTGELFF.

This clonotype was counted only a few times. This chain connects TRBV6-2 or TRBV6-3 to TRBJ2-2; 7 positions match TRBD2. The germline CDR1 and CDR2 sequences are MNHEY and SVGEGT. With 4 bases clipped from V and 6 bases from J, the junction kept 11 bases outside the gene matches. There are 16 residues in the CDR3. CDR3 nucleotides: TGTGCCAGCAGTTCCCCTACGGCGGGAGATCCCGGGGAGCTGTTTTTT. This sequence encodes CASSSPTAGDPGELFF.

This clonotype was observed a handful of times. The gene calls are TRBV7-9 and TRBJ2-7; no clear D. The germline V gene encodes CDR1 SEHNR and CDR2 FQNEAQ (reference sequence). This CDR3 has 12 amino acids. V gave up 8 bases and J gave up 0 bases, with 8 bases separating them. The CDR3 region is CASAVDSYEQYF. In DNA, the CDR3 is TGTGCCAGCGCAGTCGACTCCTACGAGCAGTACTTC. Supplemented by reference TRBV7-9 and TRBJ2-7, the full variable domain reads DTGVSQNPRHKITKRGQNVTFRCDPISEHNRLYWYRQTLGQGPEFLTYFQNEAQLEKSRLLSDRFSAERPKGSFSTLEIQRTEQGDSAMYLCASAVDSYEQYFGPGTRLTVT.

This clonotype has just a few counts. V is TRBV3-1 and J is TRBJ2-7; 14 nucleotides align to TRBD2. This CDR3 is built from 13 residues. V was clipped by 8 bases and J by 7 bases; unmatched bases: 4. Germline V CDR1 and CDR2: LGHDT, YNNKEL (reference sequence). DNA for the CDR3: TGTGCCAGCGGGACTAGCGGGAGTTGGGAGCAGTACTTC. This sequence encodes CASGTSGSWEQYF.

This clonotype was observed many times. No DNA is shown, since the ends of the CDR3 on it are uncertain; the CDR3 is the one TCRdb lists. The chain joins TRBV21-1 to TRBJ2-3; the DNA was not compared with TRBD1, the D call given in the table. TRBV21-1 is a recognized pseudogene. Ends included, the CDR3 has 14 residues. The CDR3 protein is CAPVGAGSRDTQYF.

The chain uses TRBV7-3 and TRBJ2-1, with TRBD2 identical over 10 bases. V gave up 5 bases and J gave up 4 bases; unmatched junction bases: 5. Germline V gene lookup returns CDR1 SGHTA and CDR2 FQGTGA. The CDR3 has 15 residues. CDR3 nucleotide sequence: TGTGCCAGCAGCGTGCTAGCGGGGGAGTACAATGAGCAGTTCTTC. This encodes CASSVLAGEYNEQFF.

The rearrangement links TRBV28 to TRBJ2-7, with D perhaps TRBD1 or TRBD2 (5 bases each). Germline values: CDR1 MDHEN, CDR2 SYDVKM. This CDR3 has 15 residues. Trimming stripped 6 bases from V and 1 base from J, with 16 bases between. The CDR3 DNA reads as TGTGCCAGCAGATCTCCGGGGCTAACGTCCTACGAGCAGTACTTC. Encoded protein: CASRSPGLTSYEQYF.

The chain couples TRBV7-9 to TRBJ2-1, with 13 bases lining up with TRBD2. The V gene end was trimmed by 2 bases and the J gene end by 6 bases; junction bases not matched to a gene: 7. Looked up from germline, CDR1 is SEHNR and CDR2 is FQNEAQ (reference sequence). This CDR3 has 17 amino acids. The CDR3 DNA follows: TGTGCCAGCAGCTTAACTAGCGGGAGGGCCACGGGCAATGAGCAGTTCTTC. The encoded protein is CASSLTSGRATGNEQFF.

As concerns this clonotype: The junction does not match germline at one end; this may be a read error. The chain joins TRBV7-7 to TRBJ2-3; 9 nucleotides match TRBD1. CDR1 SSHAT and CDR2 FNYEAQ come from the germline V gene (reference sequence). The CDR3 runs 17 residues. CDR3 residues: CASSLAPGTGRSDTQYF. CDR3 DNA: TGTGCTAGCAGCTTAGCCCCCGGGACAGGGAGATCAGATACGCAGTATTTT. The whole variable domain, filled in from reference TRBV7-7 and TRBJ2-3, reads GAGVSQSPRYKVTKRGQDVTLRCDPISSHATLYWYQQALGQGPEFLTYFNYEAQPDKSGLPSDRFSAERPEGSISTLTIQRTEQRDSAMYRCASSLAPGTGRSDTQYFGPGTRLTVL.

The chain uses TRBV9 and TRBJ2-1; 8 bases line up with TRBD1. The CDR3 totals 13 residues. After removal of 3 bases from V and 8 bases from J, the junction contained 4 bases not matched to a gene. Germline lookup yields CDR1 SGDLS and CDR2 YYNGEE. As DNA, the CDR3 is TGTGCCAGCAGCGCAGAGACAGGGGATGAGCAGTTCTTC. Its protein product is CASSAETGDEQFF.

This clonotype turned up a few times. The CDR3 sequence is CASSLGQGADGELFF. DNA for the CDR3: TGTGCCAGCAGCTTAGGACAGGGGGCGGACGGGGAGCTGTTTTTT. The chain links TRBV7-9 to TRBJ2-2; the match to TRBD1 covers 10 bases. The CDR3 covers 15 residues. Germline CDR1 SEHNR, CDR2 FQNEAQ (reference sequence). Germline trimming cut 1 base from V and 7 bases from J; bases unmatched to any gene: 3.

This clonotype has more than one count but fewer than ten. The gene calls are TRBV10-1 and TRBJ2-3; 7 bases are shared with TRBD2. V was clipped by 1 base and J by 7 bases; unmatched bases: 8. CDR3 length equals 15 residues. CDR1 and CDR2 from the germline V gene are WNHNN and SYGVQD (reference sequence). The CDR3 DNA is TGCGCCAGCAGTGAGTTTGCGGGAGAGTTAAATACGCAGTATTTT. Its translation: CASSEFAGELNTQYF.

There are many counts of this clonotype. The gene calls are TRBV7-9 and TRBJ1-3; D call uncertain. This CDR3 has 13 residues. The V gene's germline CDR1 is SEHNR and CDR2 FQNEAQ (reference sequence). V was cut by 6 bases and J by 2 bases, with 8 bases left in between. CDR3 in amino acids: CASRNSPGNTIYF. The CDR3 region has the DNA TGTGCCAGCAGAAACAGTCCTGGAAACACCATATATTTT.

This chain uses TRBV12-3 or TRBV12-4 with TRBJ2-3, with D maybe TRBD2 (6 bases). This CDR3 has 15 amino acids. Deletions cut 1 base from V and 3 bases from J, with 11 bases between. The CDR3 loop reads CASSLVSSATDTQYF. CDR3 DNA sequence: TGTGCCAGCAGTTTAGTGTCTAGCGCTACAGATACGCAGTATTTT.

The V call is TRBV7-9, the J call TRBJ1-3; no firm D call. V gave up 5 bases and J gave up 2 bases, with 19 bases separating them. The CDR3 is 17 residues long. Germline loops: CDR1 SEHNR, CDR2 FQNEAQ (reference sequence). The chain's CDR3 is CASSHPDPAWPGNTIYF. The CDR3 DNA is TGTGCCAGCAGCCACCCCGACCCAGCCTGGCCTGGAAACACCATATATTTT.

CDR3 bases: TGTGCCACCAAAACAGGGGAGCGGACCCAGTACTTC. It specifies CATKTGERTQYF. J is TRBJ2-5 and V is TRBV27, with TRBD1 matching 7 bases. The CDR3 has 12 amino acids. The germline V gene has CDR1 MNHEY and CDR2 SMNVEV (reference sequence). V shed 10 bases, J shed 7 bases, and the junction held 9 bases outside the gene matches.